The 29 T cell receptor beta chains listed next were all sequenced from one sample in a study of cytomegalovirus exposure and HLA in healthy donors. PCR used 60 Vbeta primers and 13 Jbeta primers. Sequencing was performed with immunoSEQ multiplex PCR; in TCRdb, only in-frame clones are kept and a portion is missing. The table has 98,000 or so clones, about 83% seen once. The sample taken for sequencing was PBMCs. The receptor source for this set is a man aged 60 to 69 in good health and CMV-seropositive.

The genes are TRBV5-5 and TRBJ2-1, with D tentatively TRBD2 (6 bases). Germline-derived CDR1 and CDR2 are SGHKS and YYEKEE (reference sequence). CDR3 length: 14 residues. Trimming shortened V by 5 bases and J by 4 bases, and 13 bases separated the two germline ends. CDR3 in amino acids: CASRTLGGYNEQFF. The CDR3 DNA reads as TGTGCCAGCAGGACTCTTGGGGGGTACAATGAGCAGTTCTTC.

The sample holds a few counts of this clone. This rearrangement joins TRBV28 to TRBJ2-2; 10 nucleotides match TRBD1. CDR3 length: 15 amino acids. Per the germline V gene, CDR1 is MDHEN and CDR2 is SYDVKM. V lost 6 bases to trimming and J lost 4 bases; unmatched junction nucleotides: 5. CDR3 sequence reads: CASRGTGALTGELFF. DNA for the CDR3: TGTGCCAGCAGGGGGACAGGGGCTCTCACCGGGGAGCTGTTTTTT.

This clone appeared a few times. The rearrangement joins TRBV12-5 to TRBJ1-5; 10 bases are shared with TRBD1. V dropped 1 base and J dropped 7; count of bases not matched to a gene: 7. Germline V lookup: CDR1 LGHNT, CDR2 FRNRAP. This CDR3 has 16 residues. In DNA form, the CDR3 reads TGTGCTAGTGGTTTGGCCGACAGGGGGCTGGGACAGCCCCAGCATTTT. Amino acid sequence: CASGLADRGLGQPQHF.

The chain is built from TRBV7-8 and TRBJ2-1; 8 bases agree with TRBD1. CDR3 length equals 14 residues. Germline V lookup: CDR1 SGHVS, CDR2 FQNEAQ. The trim removed 4 bases at V and 5 bases at J, leaving 4 bases unmatched. CDR3 amino acids: CASSSRTGNNEQFF. Written as DNA, the CDR3 is TGTGCCAGCAGCTCGAGGACAGGGAACAATGAGCAGTTCTTC.

CDR3 nucleotides: TGTGCCAGCAGTGACCGACAGGGGGCCAAAAACATTCAGTACTTC. Amino acid sequence: CASSDRQGAKNIQYF. The chain uses TRBV27 and TRBJ2-4; 8 bases are a match to TRBD1. This CDR3 is built from 15 residues. Germline CDR1 is MNHEY and CDR2 is SMNVEV (reference sequence). With V trimmed by 5 bases and J by 1 base, 4 bases remained unmatched.

The CDR3 coding sequence is TGTGCCAGCTTTAGGGTTTCAAGGGGTGGCTATGGCTACACCTTC. Amino acid sequence: CASFRVSRGGYGYTF. The V gene is TRBV6-5, the J gene TRBJ1-2, with a possible D match to TRBD1 (5 bases). From germline, CDR1 is MNHEY and CDR2 SVGAGI. The CDR3 length is 15 residues. Trimming removed 8 bases at V and 4 bases at J, with 20 bases between.

The chain couples TRBV7-6 to TRBJ2-5; D is undetermined. V lost 5 bases to trimming and J lost 5 bases, with 15 bases between them. The germline V gene encodes CDR1 SGHVS and CDR2 FNYEAQ. The CDR3 is made up of 14 amino acids. For the CDR3, the DNA is TGTGCCAGCAGCCGCGCGGCGTCTGGGGAGACCCAGTACTTC. This codes for CASSRAASGETQYF.

This clone was found a few times. The V gene is TRBV19, the J gene TRBJ2-3; 13 bases are shared with TRBD2. After removal of 6 bases from V and 0 bases from J, the junction contained 12 bases not matched to a gene. The length of the CDR3 is 19 residues. Germline-derived CDR1 and CDR2 are LNHDA and SQIVND (reference sequence). For the CDR3, the DNA is TGTGCCAGTAGCGCGGGACTAGCGGGAACCCTTATTAGCACAGATACGCAGTATTTT. It encodes CASSAGLAGTLISTDTQYF.

As DNA, the CDR3 is TGTGCCAGCAGCTTCTTAGGCGGAGATCAGCCCCAGCATTTT. Amino acid sequence: CASSFLGGDQPQHF. The chain joins TRBV7-2 to TRBJ1-5; D ambiguous. The V gene lost 3 bases and the J gene lost 5 bases, with 11 bases spanning the gap. The germline gives CDR1 SGHTA, CDR2 FQGNSA. CDR3 length: 14 amino acids.

This CDR3 reads CASSLDPNRNNEKLFF. CDR3 in DNA: TGTGCCAGCAGCTTAGATCCCAACAGAAACAATGAAAAACTGTTTTTT. The genes are TRBV11-2 and TRBJ1-4; no clear D gene. Trimming cost V 0 bases and J 5 bases, with 13 bases left between them. Looked up from germline, CDR1 is SGHAT and CDR2 is FQNNGV. This CDR3 has 16 residues.

This chain links TRBV9 with TRBJ1-2; D call uncertain. The V gene lost 0 bases and the J gene lost 2 bases, with 8 bases spanning the gap. Looked up from germline, CDR1 is SGDLS and CDR2 is YYNGEE. The CDR3 sequence is 14 residues long. The DNA of the CDR3 is TGTGCCAGCAGCGTAGCTACGGGGAACTATGGCTACACCTTC. Translation: CASSVATGNYGYTF.

The chain is built from TRBV30 and TRBJ1-2; D might be TRBD1 (6 bases). The CDR3 sequence is 14 residues long. The germline V gene has CDR1 GTSNPN and CDR2 SVGIG (reference sequence). Deletions cut 1 base from V and 4 bases from J, with 13 bases between. In nucleotides, the CDR3 is TGTGCCTGGAGTGCGGGGGCGGGGGTCTATGGCTACACCTTC. Protein product: CAWSAGAGVYGYTF. Full variable domain (outside the CDR3, taken from reference TRBV30 and TRBJ1-2): SQTIHQWPATLVQPVGSPLSLECTVEGTSNPNLYWYRQAAGRGLQLLFYSVGIGQISSEVPQNLSASRPQDRQFILSSKKLLLSDSGFYLCAWSAGAGVYGYTFGSGTRLTVV.

About this clone: An end of the junction differs from the germline gene, which may be a read error. The V call is TRBV4-3, the J call TRBJ2-7; 9 bases align to TRBD2. CDR1 is LGHNA, CDR2 YSLEER, per germline. The CDR3 covers 16 residues. CDR3 loop: CASSQDMRGGSHEQYF. The CDR3 DNA sequence: TGCGCCAGCAGCCAAGATATGCGGGGGGGCTCCCACGAGCAGTACTTC.

V is TRBV7-9 and J is TRBJ1-5, with TRBD1 as a possible D gene (5 bases). Germline CDR1 and CDR2: SEHNR and FQNEAQ (reference sequence). Trimming took 5 bases from V and 6 from J, leaving 17 bases between them. The CDR3 is 15 amino acids. This CDR3 reads CASSGQGWGSQPQHF. The CDR3, as DNA: TGTGCCAGCAGCGGTCAGGGATGGGGATCTCAGCCCCAGCATTTT.

This clone was counted a single time. The chain recombines TRBV5-6 with TRBJ2-1; 8 bases are shared with TRBD2. Germline V gene sequence: CDR1 SGHDT, CDR2 YYEEEE. V gave up 6 bases and J gave up 0 bases; unmatched junction bases: 11. The CDR3 runs to 17 residues. CDR3 residues: CASTEAGAFSSYNEQFF. The CDR3 DNA is TGTGCCAGCACCGAAGCGGGGGCCTTTAGCTCCTACAATGAGCAGTTCTTC.

The V call is TRBV2, the J call TRBJ1-6; 11 positions match TRBD1. V dropped 7 bases and J dropped 7; count of bases not matched to a gene: 6. Germline CDR1 reads SNHLY; CDR2 reads FYNNEI. The CDR3 is 15 amino acids. The CDR3 region is CASNLDRGRNSPLHF. The DNA for the CDR3 is TGTGCCAGCAACTTGGACAGGGGGCGGAATTCACCCCTCCACTTT.

This clone was recorded only once. The chain is built from TRBV6-1 and TRBJ2-1, with 10 bases lining up with TRBD2. This CDR3 contains 14 residues. The junction had 2 bases not matched to a gene; V was cut back by 6 bases and J by 3 bases. Germline V lookup: CDR1 MNHNS, CDR2 SASEGT. CDR3 in DNA: TGTGCCAGCAGAAGACTAGCGGGCTACAATGAGCAGTTCTTC. It encodes CASRRLAGYNEQFF.

A single count supports this clone. The genes are TRBV5-1 and TRBJ2-7; D unclear. The CDR3 sequence is 13 residues long. The V and J ends lost 0 bases and 4 bases respectively, with 8 bases between them. Per the germline V gene, CDR1 is SGHRS and CDR2 is YFSETQ. The DNA of the CDR3 is TGCGCCAGCAGCTTGGTTCAGACTTACGAGCAGTACTTC. This codes for CASSLVQTYEQYF.

Comment on this clone: Other DNA sequences from this sample encode an identical CDR3 as well. The chain combines TRBV18 with TRBJ2-7; 9 bases align to TRBD2. Germline trimming cut 2 bases from V and 1 base from J; bases unmatched to any gene: 0. The CDR3 contains 14 residues. Germline lookup yields CDR1 KGHSH and CDR2 LQKENI. Here the CDR3 reads CASSPSGGSYEQYF. In DNA form, the CDR3 reads TGTGCCAGCTCACCAAGCGGGGGGTCCTACGAGCAGTACTTC.

The chain uses TRBV6-5 and TRBJ2-5; D perhaps matches TRBD1 (5 bases). Trimming took 0 bases from V and 8 from J, leaving 16 bases between them. The CDR3 contains 15 residues. Germline values: CDR1 MNHEY, CDR2 SVGAGI. In DNA, the CDR3 is TGTGCCAGCAGTTACTCCCAGGTCTCAAGGGGTACCCAGTACTTC. Protein: CASSYSQVSRGTQYF.

The chain combines TRBV7-2 with TRBJ2-7; TRBD2 might be the D (5 bases). Germline values: CDR1 SGHTA, CDR2 FQGNSA. The CDR3 runs to 12 residues. V gave up 5 bases and J gave up 7 bases, with 12 bases separating them. The CDR3 DNA is TGTGCCAGCAGCCTGCGACGGGGAGAGCAGTACTTC. Its protein product is CASSLRRGEQYF.

This sequence joins TRBV4-1 and TRBJ1-1, with 9 bases matching TRBD1. Per the germline V gene, CDR1 is MGHRA and CDR2 is YSYEKL. V dropped 0 bases and J dropped 10; count of bases not matched to a gene: 12. The CDR3 runs 16 residues. CDR3 amino acids: CASSQDPGTGRSSAFF. The DNA for the CDR3 is TGCGCCAGCAGCCAAGACCCCGGGACAGGGAGGAGCTCAGCTTTCTTT.

The chain recombines TRBV19 with TRBJ1-2; D ambiguous. The length of the CDR3 is 13 residues. In germline, CDR1 is LNHDA, CDR2 SQIVND (reference sequence). Deletions cut 4 bases from V and 2 bases from J, with 8 bases between. The CDR3 DNA is TGTGCCAGTAGTACACGACTCAACTATGGCTACACCTTC. As protein: CASSTRLNYGYTF. Together with reference TRBV19 and TRBJ1-2, the CDR3 gives the full variable domain: DGGITQSPKYLFRKEGQNVTLSCEQNLNHDAMYWYRQDPGQGLRLIYYSQIVNDFQKGDIAEGYSVSREKKESFPLTVTSAQKNPTAFYLCASSTRLNYGYTFGSGTRLTVV.

The gene calls are TRBV20-1 and TRBJ2-3; no definite D call. The CDR3 covers 11 residues. V was shortened by 5 bases and J by 7 bases, with 10 bases between the two germline ends. Germline V gene lookup returns CDR1 DFQATT and CDR2 SNEGSKA (reference sequence). The CDR3 is CSAGRSNTQYF. Written as DNA, the CDR3 is TGCAGTGCTGGTAGGAGTAATACGCAGTATTTT.

This clone came up a few times. The chain is built from TRBV5-1 and TRBJ2-7, with 10 positions matching TRBD1. Trimming removed 0 bases from V and 5 bases from J; junction bases left unmatched: 8. Per germline, CDR1 SGHRS and CDR2 YFSETQ. The CDR3 extends over 16 amino acids. The CDR3 DNA is TGCGCCAGCAGCTTGGACCGACGGGACAGGGGTCACGAGCAGTACTTC. Encoded protein: CASSLDRRDRGHEQYF.

This clone has just a few counts. The rearrangement joins TRBV5-4 to TRBJ2-1; D might be TRBD2 (5 bases). The CDR3 length is 13 residues. Germline-derived CDR1 and CDR2 are SGHNT and YYREEE (reference sequence). Trimming cost V 5 bases and J 8 bases, with 14 bases left between them. The CDR3 sequence is CASSLGSGDEQFF. The CDR3 bases are TGTGCCAGCAGTCTCGGGTCCGGGGATGAGCAGTTCTTC.

V usage is TRBV6-5 and J usage is TRBJ2-5; TRBD1 aligns across 8 bases. The J call is uncertain, as TRBJ2-7 better fits the DNA end. Germline CDR1 and CDR2: MNHEY and SVGAGI. The CDR3 runs 15 residues. The CDR3, as DNA: TGTGCCAGCAGTCGAGGACAGGGCCTCTCCTACGAGCAGTACTTC. Its translation: CASSRGQGLSYEQYF.

The chain carries TRBV19 and TRBJ1-1, with 7 bases aligning to TRBD1. Germline CDR1 and CDR2: LNHDA and SQIVND (reference sequence). CDR3 length equals 14 residues. Trimming cost V 5 bases and J 1 base; bases outside gene matches: 4. The CDR3 is CASSLRDRNTEAFF. CDR3 nucleotide sequence: TGTGCCAGTAGTCTCCGGGACAGGAACACTGAAGCTTTCTTT.

This clone has just a few counts. CDR3 sequence (DNA): TGTGCCACCCAAGAGGGGAGGGCCTATGGCTACACCTTC. It encodes CATQEGRAYGYTF. The rearrangement joins TRBV6-5 to TRBJ1-2; perhaps TRBD1 as D (5 bases). Germline assignment: CDR1 MNHEY and CDR2 SVGAGI. Trimming cost V 10 bases and J 4 bases, with 16 bases left between them. The CDR3 contains 13 residues.